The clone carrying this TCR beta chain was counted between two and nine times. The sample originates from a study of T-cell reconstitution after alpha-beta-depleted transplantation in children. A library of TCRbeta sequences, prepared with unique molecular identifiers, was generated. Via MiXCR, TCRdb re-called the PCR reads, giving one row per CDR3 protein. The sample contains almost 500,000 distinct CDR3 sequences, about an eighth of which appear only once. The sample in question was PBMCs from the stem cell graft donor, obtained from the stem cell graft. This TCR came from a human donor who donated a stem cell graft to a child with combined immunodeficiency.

The CDR3 region is CASSQEARQGIPGANVLTF. As DNA, the CDR3 is TGTGCCAGCAGCCAAGAGGCTAGACAGGGTATACCTGGGGCCAACGTCCTGACTTTC. The chain uses TRBV3-1 and TRBJ2-6; TRBD1 aligns across 7 bases. V lost 0 bases to trimming and J lost 2 bases; unmatched junction nucleotides: 10. CDR1 and CDR2 (germline): LGHDT, YNNKEL (reference sequence). The CDR3 sequence is 19 residues long.